Detailed here is one TCR beta chain. Its antigen has not been determined. Base qualities are not recorded, but no much larger clone differs from it by a single base. This entry comes from a study of cytomegalovirus exposure and HLA in healthy donors (dated by TCRdb to the late 2010s). For context, the study as a whole: A later analysis indicated that the 130 or so validation repertoires were generated on the platform also employed for the 700 or so repertoires of the first cohort. The aim of the study was to test whether cataloging public T cell receptors could identify signatures of past pathogen exposure. In addition to the first cohort of around 670 subjects, a separate validation cohort of approximately 130 different subjects was used. The study combined high-throughput TCR immunosequencing, statistical association of individual TCRs with disease status, and machine learning to predict cytomegalovirus infection status.

Libraries were made using the immunoSEQ multiplex PCR assay. Regarding the original processing steps: To diagnose cytomegalovirus status from the catalog of TCR beta chain sequences, a statistical classification framework was built. TCRdb retrieved this table from immuneACCESS and kept in-frame rearrangements only. Not all clones are present; in checked studies, unresolved V genes account for under half, and no reason is known for the remainder. That table furnishes V, J and clone size, whereas the DNA furnished D and trimming. This sample gives over 120,000 clones in total; about 94% of them show up just once. The ten largest clones represent about 1.7% of the sample. Separate from the approximately 670-subject first cohort, the validation cohort of roughly 130 subjects was the group to which the donors belonged. From the germline V gene (reference sequence), CDR1 is MNHEY and CDR2 is SMNVEV. The CDR3 holds 18 amino acids from the cysteine to the phenylalanine. Left in the record is the CDR3 DNA by itself, 54 bases read in frame from the first base. A distance of 21 bases separates the germline ends of V and J, which lose 6 bases and 0 bases respectively.

Paper-wide results and their limitations: Cytomegalovirus status was reported to be diagnosed by the classifier with high specificity and sensitivity in both the original and validation cohorts. The validation cohort had no HLA typing available for a later analysis, so co-occurrence within that cohort was assessed over all 110 or so repertoires. A later analysis found that TCRs clustered in the first cohort also tended to co-occur in the approximately 120 validation repertoires, with 90% to 95% of cluster scores above 0. The authors suggested that the approach could potentially be generalized to other disease states and immunological phenotypes. Across donors, most TCR sequences were observed very rarely, whereas some public TCRs were present in many individuals. In the study, about 150 TCR beta chains were listed as associated with cytomegalovirus. In vitro tests confirmed that three of the cytomegalovirus-associated TCR beta chains recognize cytomegalovirus antigens.

The sequenced material came from PBMCs. The sequence was collected from a man between 18 and 29 years old in good health and CMV-seropositive. The sequence is built from TRBV27 and TRBJ1-5; TRBD1 is possibly the D segment (6 matching bases). The DNA is as follows: TGTGCCAGCAGCCCCCCGGGACACTCCCAGGGTAGCAATCAGCCCCAGCATTTT. This translates into CASSPPGHSQGSNQPQHF.